This is a list of T cell receptor beta chains from one sample in a study of T-cell reconstitution after alpha-beta-depleted transplantation in children. Via MiXCR, TCRdb re-called the PCR reads, giving one row per CDR3 protein. The table includes around 370,000 distinct CDR3 sequences, about 9.3% detected once. Sequenced material: PBMCs from the stem cell graft donor, taken from the stem cell graft. The receptor set was obtained from a human donor who donated a stem cell graft to a child with acute lymphoblastic leukemia. Each CDR3 is given with its conserved first and last residue. A D gene is named only where the DNA matches it firmly.

v_gene,d_gene,CDR3aa
TRBV6-2/TRBV6-3,NA,CASRGRGYNQPQHF
TRBV7-2,NA,CASSSLATGTDTQYF
TRBV5-1,TRBD2,CASSPGLAGGDEQFF
TRBV9,NA,CASSPHLIALQETQYF
TRBV12-3/TRBV12-4,TRBD2,CASSFPPHPSGPIPQETQYF
TRBV4-2,NA,CASSQVSLQAADTQYF
TRBV12-3/TRBV12-4,TRBD1,CATGTAQETQYF
TRBV12-3/TRBV12-4,NA,CASSWANSYEQYF
TRBV20-1,NA,CSASYSGYSQETQYF
TRBV6-5,NA,CASSYSILAGESPLHF
TRBV9,TRBD1,CASSQLSRDRAYNEQFF
TRBV29-1,NA,CSVEKGRQTQYF
TRBV21-1,NA,CASSYQGYYGYTF
TRBV5-5,TRBD1,CASSPGQGTNEKLFF
TRBV12-3/TRBV12-4,NA,CASSLAGVEQPQHF